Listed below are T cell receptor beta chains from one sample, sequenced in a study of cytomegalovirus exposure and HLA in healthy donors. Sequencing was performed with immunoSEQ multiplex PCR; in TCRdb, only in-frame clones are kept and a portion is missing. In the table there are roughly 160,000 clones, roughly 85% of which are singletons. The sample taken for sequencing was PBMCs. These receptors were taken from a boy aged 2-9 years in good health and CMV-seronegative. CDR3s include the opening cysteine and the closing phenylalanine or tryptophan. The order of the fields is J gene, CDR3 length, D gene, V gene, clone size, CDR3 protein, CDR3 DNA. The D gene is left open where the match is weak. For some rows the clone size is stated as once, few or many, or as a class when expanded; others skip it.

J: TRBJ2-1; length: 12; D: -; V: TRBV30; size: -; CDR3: CAWSVRYNEQFF; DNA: TGTGCCTGGAGTGTACGGTACAATGAGCAGTTCTTC
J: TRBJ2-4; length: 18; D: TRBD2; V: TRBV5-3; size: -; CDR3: CARSSGLAGALAKNIQYF; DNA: TGTGCCAGAAGTTCAGGACTAGCGGGAGCTCTAGCCAAAAACATTCAGTACTTC
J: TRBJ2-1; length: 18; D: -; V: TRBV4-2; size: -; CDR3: CASSPPTLGPRGRNEQFF; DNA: TGTGCCAGCAGCCCTCCGACCCTCGGGCCAAGGGGCAGGAATGAGCAGTTCTTC
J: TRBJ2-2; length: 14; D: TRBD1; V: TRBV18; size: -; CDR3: CASSSTGGGGELFF; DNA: TGTGCCAGCTCATCGACAGGGGGCGGCGGGGAGCTGTTTTTT
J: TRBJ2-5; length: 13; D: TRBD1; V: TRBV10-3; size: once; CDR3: CAIMPQGGETQYF; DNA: TGTGCCATCATGCCACAGGGGGGAGAGACCCAGTACTTC
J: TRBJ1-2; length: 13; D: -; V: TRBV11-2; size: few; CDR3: CASSLGAGYGYTF; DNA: TGTGCCAGCAGCTTAGGGGCAGGGTATGGCTACACCTTC
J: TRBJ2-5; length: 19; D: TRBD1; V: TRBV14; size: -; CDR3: CASSHRKSGQGGLRETQYF; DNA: TGTGCCAGCAGCCACCGAAAGTCGGGACAGGGGGGTCTTAGGGAGACCCAGTACTTC
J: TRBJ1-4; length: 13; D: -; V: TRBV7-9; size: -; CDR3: CASKGRLREKLFF; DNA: TGTGCCAGCAAGGGGCGCCTAAGAGAAAAACTGTTTTTT
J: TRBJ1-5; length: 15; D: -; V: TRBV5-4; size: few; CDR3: CASSLDPGGNQPQHF; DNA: TGTGCCAGCAGCTTGGACCCCGGGGGCAATCAGCCCCAGCATTTT
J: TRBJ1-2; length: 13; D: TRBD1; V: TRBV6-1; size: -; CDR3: CASSKDRNYGYTF; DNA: TGTGCCAGCAGTAAGGACAGGAACTATGGCTACACCTTC
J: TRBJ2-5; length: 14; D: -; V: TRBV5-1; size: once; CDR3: CASSLSGLQETQYF; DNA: TGCGCCAGCAGCTTGTCAGGCTTACAAGAGACCCAGTACTTC
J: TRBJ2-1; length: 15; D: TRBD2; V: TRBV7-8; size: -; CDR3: CASSYQDWGGNEQFF; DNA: TGTGCCAGCAGCTACCAGGACTGGGGGGGGAATGAGCAGTTCTTC
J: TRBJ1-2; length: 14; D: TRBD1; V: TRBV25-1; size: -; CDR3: CASCPGQLNYGYTF; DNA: TGTGCCAGCTGTCCGGGACAGCTTAACTATGGCTACACCTTC
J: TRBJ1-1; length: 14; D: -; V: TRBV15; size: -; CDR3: CATSRDRAGPEAFF; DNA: TGTGCCACCAGCAGAGATCGTGCGGGTCCTGAAGCTTTCTTT
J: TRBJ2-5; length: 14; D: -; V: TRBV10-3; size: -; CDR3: CAISESGAGETQYF; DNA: TGTGCCATCAGTGAGTCCGGAGCCGGGGAGACCCAGTACTTC
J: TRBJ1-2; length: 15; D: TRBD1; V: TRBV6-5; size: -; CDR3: CASSYTTAGGYGYTF; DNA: TGTGCCAGCAGTTATACCACGGCAGGGGGCTATGGCTACACCTTC
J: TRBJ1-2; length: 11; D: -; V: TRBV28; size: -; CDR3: CASGDYYGYTF; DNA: TGTGCCAGCGGGGACTACTATGGCTACACCTTC
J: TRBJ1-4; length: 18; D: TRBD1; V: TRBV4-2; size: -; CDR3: CASSQELSFWGQGEKLFF; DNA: TGTGCCAGCAGCCAAGAACTAAGCTTTTGGGGACAGGGTGAAAAACTGTTTTTT